This passage covers 5 T cell receptor beta chains from one sample sequenced in a study of blood T cell repertoires in COVID-19. Data came from immunoSEQ multiplex PCR; TCRdb stores just in-frame clones and leaves some out. The profile covers some 250,000 clones, with approximately 86% appearing a single time and roughly 3.1% taken by the ten largest. Input material: peripheral blood. All receptors derive from a woman aged 18 to 35 with acute or convalescent COVID-19.

This sequence joins TRBV18 and TRBJ1-5; D may be TRBD1 (6 bases). The CDR3 is 13 residues long. V lost 8 bases and J 7 bases, leaving 15 bases between the germline ends. From germline, CDR1 is KGHSH and CDR2 LQKENI. The CDR3 loop reads CASRPGGEQPQHF. CDR3 nucleotides: TGTGCCAGCCGCCCGGGGGGCGAACAGCCCCAGCATTTT.

The chain carries TRBV11-2 and TRBJ2-7, with TRBD2 identical over 13 bases. Germline CDR1 reads SGHAT; CDR2 reads FQNNGV. The CDR3 loop spans 15 amino acids. V shed 6 bases, J shed 6 bases, and the junction held 8 bases outside the gene matches. CDR3 residues: CASRGLAGVSVEQYF. CDR3 sequence (DNA): TGTGCCAGCAGAGGACTAGCGGGAGTGTCAGTCGAGCAGTACTTC. Drawing the rest from reference TRBV11-2 and TRBJ2-7, the complete variable domain is EAGVAQSPRYKIIEKRQSVAFWCNPISGHATLYWYQQILGQGPKLLIQFQNNGVVDDSQLPKDRFSAERLKGVDSTLKIQPAKLEDSAVYLCASRGLAGVSVEQYFGPGTRLTVT.

The rearrangement uses TRBV6-5 and TRBJ1-1; 10 bases line up with TRBD1. V was clipped by 5 bases and J by 5 bases; unmatched bases: 5. The CDR3 loop spans 14 amino acids. The V gene's germline CDR1 is MNHEY and CDR2 SVGAGI. The CDR3, as DNA: TGTGCCAGCAGTCGACAGGGGGCGGGAACTGAAGCTTTCTTT. Amino acid sequence: CASSRQGAGTEAFF.

This chain connects TRBV11-2 to TRBJ1-2, with TRBD1 matching over 7 bases. The trim removed 7 bases at V and 2 bases at J, leaving 10 bases unmatched. This CDR3 comprises 15 residues. CDR1 is SGHAT and CDR2 is FQNNGV in the germline V gene. The DNA for the CDR3 is TGTGCCAGCACCAACCTGGGACAGTCGAACTATGGCTACACCTTC. This gives the protein CASTNLGQSNYGYTF.

The chain employs TRBV28 and TRBJ2-2; 11 bases are shared with TRBD2. Trimming removed 2 bases from V and 7 bases from J; junction bases left unmatched: 9. The CDR3 loop spans 17 amino acids. Germline V lookup: CDR1 MDHEN, CDR2 SYDVKM. CDR3 amino acids: CASSLALTSGIGGELFF. Here the CDR3 DNA reads TGTGCCAGCAGTTTAGCCCTGACTAGCGGGATCGGCGGGGAGCTGTTTTTT.